Presented here are 16 T cell receptor beta chains from one specimen sequenced in a study of shared clonotypes between healthy human individuals. As defined, naive CD8 cells were CD45RO-negative and positively selected for CCR7, with terminally differentiated effector memory CD45RA+ cells excluded. Generated by immunoSEQ multiplex PCR, the TCRdb table keeps only in-frame clones and is missing some. In the table there are about 2 million clones, about 95% of which are singletons. Sample: naive CD8+ T cells sorted from blood. All receptors come from a man between 18 and 29 years old in good health.

In nucleotides, the CDR3 is TGTGCCAGCTCACCAGTCTTCGGGGGAGAGGGATCCTACGAGCAGTACTTC. Its translation: CASSPVFGGEGSYEQYF. The rearrangement links TRBV18 to TRBJ2-7; a weak D match, TRBD2 (6 bases). Trimming took 2 bases from V and 1 from J, leaving 18 bases between them. This CDR3 spans 17 amino acids. CDR1 KGHSH and CDR2 LQKENI come from the germline V gene.

This rearrangement joins TRBV13 to TRBJ2-1; weak D call: TRBD1 (6 bases). V was cut by 4 bases and J by 3 bases, with 7 bases left in between. Germline CDR1 is PRHDT and CDR2 is FYEKMQ (reference sequence). CDR3 length equals 13 residues. The CDR3 loop reads CASSSTGYNEQFF. Written as DNA, the CDR3 is TGTGCCAGCAGCTCGACAGGCTACAATGAGCAGTTCTTC.

The gene calls are TRBV6-6 and TRBJ2-3; 7 bases are a match to TRBD2. V gave up 4 bases and J gave up 3 bases; unmatched junction bases: 1. The CDR3 totals 13 residues. Germline-derived CDR1 and CDR2 are MNHNY and SVGAGI (reference sequence). The CDR3 region is CASSWTRTDTQYF. CDR3 DNA sequence: TGTGCCAGCAGTTGGACTAGAACAGATACGCAGTATTTT.

The chain combines TRBV5-4 with TRBJ2-1; 7 nucleotides line up with TRBD1. CDR3 length: 16 amino acids. Germline values: CDR1 SGHNT, CDR2 YYREEE (reference sequence). The junction had 14 bases not matched to a gene; V was cut back by 4 bases and J by 7 bases. The CDR3 spells CASSPQEGAPWNEQFF. The CDR3 DNA follows: TGTGCCAGCAGCCCACAAGAGGGGGCCCCGTGGAATGAGCAGTTCTTC.

The V call is TRBV2, the J call TRBJ1-4, with D perhaps matching TRBD1 (5 bases). The CDR3 runs to 16 residues. V was trimmed by 3 bases and J by 8 bases, leaving 19 bases between them. Germline CDR1 and CDR2: SNHLY and FYNNEI. The CDR3 DNA is TGTGCCAGCAGTGACCCGTTACAGGCTCGCAGCGAAAAACTGTTTTTT. Translation gives CASSDPLQARSEKLFF.

This chain connects TRBV10-2 to TRBJ2-2, with D unresolved. This CDR3 has 13 residues. Germline V gene lookup returns CDR1 WSHSY and CDR2 SAAADI. V lost 3 bases to trimming and J lost 6 bases, with 8 bases between them. CDR3 sequence (DNA): TGCGCCAGCAGTGATGTCAGACCCGGGGAGCTGTTTTTT. Its translation: CASSDVRPGELFF.

The rearrangement links TRBV14 to TRBJ2-2, with TRBD1 matching 8 bases. V shed 1 base and J 3 bases; nucleotides not matched to a gene: 4. Germline V gene data show CDR1 as SGHDN and CDR2 as FVKESK. CDR3 size: 16 residues. The CDR3 region has the DNA TGTGCCAGCAGCCAAGCAGGGGGCAGGGACACCGGGGAGCTGTTTTTT. Its protein is CASSQAGGRDTGELFF. Full variable domain (outside the CDR3, taken from reference TRBV14 and TRBJ2-2): EAGVTQFPSHSVIEKGQTVTLRCDPISGHDNLYWYRRVMGKEIKFLLHFVKESKQDESGMPNNRFLAERTGGTYSTLKVQPAELEDSGVYFCASSQAGGRDTGELFFGEGSRLTVL.

The CDR3 sequence: CASSYSEGAHTGELFF. The CDR3 DNA reads as TGTGCCAGCAGTTACTCTGAGGGGGCGCACACCGGGGAGCTGTTTTTT. The chain couples TRBV6-5 to TRBJ2-2, with 7 bases matching TRBD1. The CDR3 totals 16 residues. J was trimmed by 3 bases and V by 0 bases; bases with no gene match: 4. Germline loops: CDR1 MNHEY, CDR2 SVGAGI.

The rearrangement uses TRBV5-6 and TRBJ2-7; TRBD2 aligns across 11 bases. The junction had 6 bases not matched to a gene; V was cut back by 4 bases and J by 3 bases. Germline V gives CDR1 SGHDT, CDR2 YYEEEE. The CDR3 length is 15 residues. The CDR3 DNA is TGTGCCAGCAGCAAGACTAGCGGGGCAGTCTACGAGCAGTACTTC. It encodes CASSKTSGAVYEQYF.

The V and J genes are TRBV28 and TRBJ2-1; D might be TRBD2 (5 bases). V was pared by 4 bases and J by 5 bases, with 18 bases between. Germline V CDR1 and CDR2: MDHEN, SYDVKM. The CDR3 is made up of 16 amino acids. The chain's CDR3 is CASSYPTNGENNEQFF. DNA for the CDR3: TGTGCCAGCAGTTACCCTACGAACGGGGAAAACAATGAGCAGTTCTTC.

The chain is built from TRBV30 and TRBJ2-3; the D gene is possibly TRBD2 (5 bases). V gave up 1 base and J gave up 7 bases, with 12 bases separating them. The CDR3 has 13 amino acids. Germline CDR1 and CDR2: GTSNPN and SVGIG (reference sequence). The CDR3 nucleotides read TGTGCCTGGAGTGGTTCTAGCTCCTATACGCAGTATTTT. It encodes CAWSGSSSYTQYF.

About this clone itself: Other nucleotide sequences in the sample specify the same CDR3. The chain employs TRBV5-4 and TRBJ2-7; 7 bases are shared with TRBD1. The V gene end was trimmed by 2 bases and the J gene end by 3 bases; junction bases not matched to a gene: 2. Germline loops: CDR1 SGHNT, CDR2 YYREEE (reference sequence). CDR3 length equals 13 residues. The CDR3 spells CASSLGTDYEQYF. CDR3 nucleotide sequence: TGTGCCAGCAGCTTAGGGACAGACTACGAGCAGTACTTC.

The chain has TRBV6-5 and TRBJ2-7; 12 nucleotides agree with TRBD2. This CDR3 has 16 amino acids. The J segment lost 2 bases and the V segment lost 0 bases, leaving 2 bases of the junction unmatched. Per the germline V gene, CDR1 is MNHEY and CDR2 is SVGAGI. The CDR3 DNA reads as TGTGCCAGCAGTTACTCTCGGACTAGCGGGACCTACGAGCAGTACTTC. This codes for CASSYSRTSGTYEQYF.

The chain combines TRBV4-3 with TRBJ2-7; TRBD2 matches 10 bases. The J segment lost 9 bases and the V segment lost 2 bases, leaving 16 bases of the junction unmatched. CDR3 length: 17 residues. Germline CDR1 LGHNA, CDR2 YSLEER. The CDR3 spells CASSQSLRVLAGDGQYF. The CDR3 DNA reads TGCGCCAGCAGCCAATCCCTAAGGGTGCTAGCGGGAGATGGGCAGTACTTC.

V usage is TRBV11-3 and J usage is TRBJ2-5; D possibly corresponds to TRBD2 (6 bases). Germline-derived CDR1 and CDR2 are SGHNT and YENEEA. V lost 5 bases and J lost 2, with 15 bases in between. The CDR3 contains 15 residues. The CDR3 sequence is CASSSGWREQETQYF. The CDR3 DNA sequence: TGTGCCAGCAGCAGCGGGTGGCGCGAACAAGAGACCCAGTACTTC.

The CDR3 is CATSRGLNQPQHF. Written as DNA, the CDR3 is TGTGCCACCAGCAGGGGTCTCAATCAGCCCCAGCATTTT. V gene TRBV15 combines with J gene TRBJ1-5; D unresolved. The V and J ends lost 3 bases and 3 bases respectively, with 6 bases between them. Looked up from germline, CDR1 is LNHNV and CDR2 is YYDKDF (reference sequence). The CDR3 is made up of 13 amino acids.